This TCR beta chain appears in the sequencing data of a study of blood T cell repertoires in COVID-19. About the research overall: Acute and convalescent COVID-19 specimens originated in the United States, Italy and Spain. Sources were T cells, B-cell-depleted T cells, or PBMCs; the material itself was cDNA or gDNA.

Authors' processing steps: Reference gene primer amplification gave estimated nucleated cell counts. Repertoires were generated with immunoSEQ multiplex PCR, while TCRdb's copy carries only in-frame clones and drops some. That table furnishes V, J and clone size, whereas the DNA furnished D and trimming. The sample lists about 85,000 clones, approximately 89% occurring once. With 5 bases clipped from V and 6 bases from J, the junction kept 4 bases outside the gene matches. In germline, CDR1 is SGHKS, CDR2 YYEKEE (reference sequence). The CDR3 covers 12 residues. With respect to this clone: This sample also contains other DNA sequences that code for the same CDR3.

This receptor was identified in a man in his fifties with acute or convalescent COVID-19. The chain carries TRBV5-5 and TRBJ1-2; 7 nucleotides line up with TRBD1. Sequencing input: peripheral blood. CDR3 region: CASSYRGDGYTF. The DNA for the CDR3 is TGTGCCAGCAGTTACAGGGGCGATGGCTACACCTTC.